Listed below are T cell receptor beta chains from one sample, sequenced in a study of cytotoxic CD8 clonotypes in ibrutinib-treated CLL. Sequencing was performed with immunoSEQ multiplex PCR; in TCRdb, only in-frame clones are kept and a portion is missing. In the table there are about 140,000 clones, around 82% of which are singletons. Sequenced here: PBMCs, sampled after 36 months of ibrutinib treatment. The receptors here all came from a human donor with chronic lymphocytic leukemia. CDR3s include the opening cysteine and the closing phenylalanine or tryptophan. A D gene is named only where the DNA matches it firmly. The size field is filled for only some rows; it gives once, few, many or a size class.

CDR3aa: CASSLYSSYGYTF
CDR3nt: TGTGCCAGCAGCTTATACTCGAGCTATGGCTACACCTTC
v_gene: TRBV7-2
d_gene: .
j_gene: TRBJ1-2
abundance: .

CDR3aa: CASSPREAGVTGELFF
CDR3nt: TGTGCCAGCAGTCCACGGGAGGCGGGGGTTACCGGGGAGCTGTTTTTT
v_gene: TRBV6-6
d_gene: TRBD2
j_gene: TRBJ2-2
abundance: .

CDR3aa: CASSLQGVYNSPLHF
CDR3nt: TGTGCCAGCAGCTTACAGGGTGTTTATAATTCACCCCTCCACTTT
v_gene: TRBV5-4
d_gene: .
j_gene: TRBJ1-6
abundance: few

CDR3aa: CASSSGQGSITDTQYF
CDR3nt: TGCGCCAGCAGCTCGGGACAGGGGTCCATCACAGATACGCAGTATTTT
v_gene: TRBV5-1
d_gene: TRBD1
j_gene: TRBJ2-3
abundance: .

CDR3aa: CASSKDWNQETQYF
CDR3nt: TGTGCCAGCAGTAAGGACTGGAACCAAGAGACCCAGTACTTC
v_gene: TRBV6-5
d_gene: .
j_gene: TRBJ2-5
abundance: once

CDR3aa: CASSPLGETQYF
CDR3nt: TGCGCCAGCAGCCCCTTGGGAGAGACCCAGTACTTC
v_gene: TRBV5-1
d_gene: .
j_gene: TRBJ2-5
abundance: .

CDR3aa: CASSYNILAGYTQYF
CDR3nt: TGTGCCAGCAGTTATAATATCCTAGCGGGGTATACGCAGTATTTT
v_gene: TRBV6-6
d_gene: TRBD2
j_gene: TRBJ2-3
abundance: .

CDR3aa: CATYSENQETQYF
CDR3nt: TGTGCCACCTATAGCGAGAACCAAGAGACCCAGTACTTC
v_gene: TRBV15
d_gene: .
j_gene: TRBJ2-5
abundance: .

CDR3aa: CASSLGDTGNTEAFF
CDR3nt: TGTGCCAGCAGCTTGGGCGATACAGGGAACACTGAAGCTTTCTTT
v_gene: TRBV5-4
d_gene: .
j_gene: TRBJ1-1
abundance: .

CDR3aa: CAWSVKGAISQPQHF
CDR3nt: TGTGCCTGGAGTGTAAAGGGGGCAATAAGTCAGCCCCAGCATTTT
v_gene: TRBV30
d_gene: TRBD1
j_gene: TRBJ1-5
abundance: .

CDR3aa: CASSQEGSSDTGELFF
CDR3nt: TGCGCCAGCAGCCAAGAGGGGTCGTCGGACACCGGGGAGCTGTTTTTT
v_gene: TRBV4-1
d_gene: .
j_gene: TRBJ2-2
abundance: .

CDR3aa: CASSPRDANEKLFF
CDR3nt: TGTGCCAGCTCACCCCGGGACGCCAATGAAAAACTGTTTTTT
v_gene: TRBV18
d_gene: .
j_gene: TRBJ1-4
abundance: .

CDR3aa: CSVALLGQGYEQYF
CDR3nt: TGCAGCGTCGCCCTTTTGGGACAGGGGTACGAGCAGTACTTC
v_gene: TRBV29-1
d_gene: TRBD1
j_gene: TRBJ2-7
abundance: .

CDR3aa: CASSPGQFSEHYEQYF
CDR3nt: TGCGCCAGCAGCCCGGGACAGTTTAGCGAACACTACGAGCAGTACTTC
v_gene: TRBV5-1
d_gene: TRBD1
j_gene: TRBJ2-7
abundance: .

CDR3aa: CASRHPGLGTDTQYF
CDR3nt: TGTGCCAGCAGACATCCGGGACTAGGCACAGATACGCAGTATTTT
v_gene: TRBV5-4
d_gene: TRBD2
j_gene: TRBJ2-3
abundance: many

CDR3aa: CASSEYSRREGQNIQYF
CDR3nt: TGTGCCAGCAGTGAATATTCGCGGCGGGAGGGCCAGAACATTCAGTACTTC
v_gene: TRBV2
d_gene: TRBD2
j_gene: TRBJ2-4
abundance: few

CDR3aa: CASSVTLYSNQPQHF
CDR3nt: TGTGCCAGCAGTGTGACACTGTATAGCAATCAGCCCCAGCATTTT
v_gene: TRBV2
d_gene: .
j_gene: TRBJ1-5
abundance: .